The clone carrying this T cell receptor beta chain occurred many times. Its matching antigen is unknown. V lost 3 bases and J lost 2, with 8 bases in between. The CDR3 is 14 residues long. Germline-derived CDR1 and CDR2 are MDHEN and SYDVKM. Arm-PCR of CDR3 regions with iRepertoire HTBI primers generated TCR beta libraries. The authors' processing: Sample data revealed under 75 TRBV and under 15 TRBJ segments. Via MiXCR, TCRdb re-called the multiplex PCR reads, giving one row per CDR3 protein. The V and J calls were not made by the authors but by TCRdb's processing. The sample comprises around 510,000 distinct CDR3 sequences, about 20% of which are singletons, and 7.8% rests with the top ten. This record belongs to a study of regulatory T cells in long-lasting Graves disease. In the study overall: Persistence in Graves' disease required over 5 years of antithyroid drugs plus positive TSH receptor antibodies.

Study observations and caveats: Fewer public clonotypes were shared by new patients (966) than by persistent patients (approximately 2,700). It was in persistent disease that TRBV28, TRBJ1-2 and TRBJ2-5 were favored.

Time point here: persistent/refractory GD, antithyroid drugs over 5 years with positive TRAb. The TCR library used RNA extracted from PBMCs. This receptor was taken from a female donor with Graves disease. The starting material was peripheral blood mononuclear cells (PBMCs), obtained when the disease was refractory, from a patient treated with antithyroid drugs. The rearrangement links TRBV28 to TRBJ2-4; D tentatively reads TRBD1 or TRBD2 (5 bases each). DNA for the CDR3: TGTGCCAGCAGTTTTGAGGGGTCCAAAAACATTCAGTACTTC. It codes for CASSFEGSKNIQYF.